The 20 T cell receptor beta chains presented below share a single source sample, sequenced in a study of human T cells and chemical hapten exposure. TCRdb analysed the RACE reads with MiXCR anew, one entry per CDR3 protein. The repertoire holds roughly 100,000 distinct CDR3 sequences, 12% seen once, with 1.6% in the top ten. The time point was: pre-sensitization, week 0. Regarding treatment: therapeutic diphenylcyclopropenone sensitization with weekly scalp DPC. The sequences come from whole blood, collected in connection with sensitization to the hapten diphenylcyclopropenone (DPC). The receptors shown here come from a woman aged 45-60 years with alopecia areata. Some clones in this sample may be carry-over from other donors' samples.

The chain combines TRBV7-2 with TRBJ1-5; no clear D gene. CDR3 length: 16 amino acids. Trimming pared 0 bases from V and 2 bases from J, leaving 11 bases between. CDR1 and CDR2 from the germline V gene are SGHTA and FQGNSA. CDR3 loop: CASSLARARGNQPQHF. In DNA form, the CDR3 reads TGTGCCAGCAGCTTAGCGCGGGCGCGGGGCAATCAGCCCCAGCATTTT.

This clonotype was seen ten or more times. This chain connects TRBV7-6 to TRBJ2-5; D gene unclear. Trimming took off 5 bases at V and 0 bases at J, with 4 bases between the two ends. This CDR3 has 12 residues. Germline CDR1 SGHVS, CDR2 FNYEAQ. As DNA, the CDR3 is TGTGCCAGCAGCCAGTACCAAGAGACCCAGTACTTC. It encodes CASSQYQETQYF.

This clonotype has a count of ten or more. The CDR3 loop reads CASSIDSGASGANVLTF. CDR3 nucleotide sequence: TGTGCCAGTAGTATAGATAGCGGCGCCTCTGGGGCCAACGTCCTGACTTTC. This chain links TRBV19 with TRBJ2-6; TRBD2 might be the D (6 bases). Trimming stripped 0 bases from V and 0 bases from J, with 9 bases between. Germline loops: CDR1 LNHDA, CDR2 SQIVND (reference sequence). The CDR3 is 17 amino acids.

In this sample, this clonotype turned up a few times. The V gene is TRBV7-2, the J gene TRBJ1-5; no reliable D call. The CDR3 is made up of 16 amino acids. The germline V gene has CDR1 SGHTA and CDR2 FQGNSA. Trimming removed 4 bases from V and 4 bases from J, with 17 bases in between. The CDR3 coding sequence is TGTGCCAGCAGCTCCAGCACTTGGACGGAGAATCAGCCCCAGCATTTT. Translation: CASSSSTWTENQPQHF.

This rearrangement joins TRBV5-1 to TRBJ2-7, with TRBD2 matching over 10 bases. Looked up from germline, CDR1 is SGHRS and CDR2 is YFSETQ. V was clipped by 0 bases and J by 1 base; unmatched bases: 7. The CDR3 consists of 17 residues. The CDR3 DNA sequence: TGCGCCAGCAGCTTGGCGTCTAGCGGGGGACCGTCCTACGAGCAGTACTTC. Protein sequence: CASSLASSGGPSYEQYF.

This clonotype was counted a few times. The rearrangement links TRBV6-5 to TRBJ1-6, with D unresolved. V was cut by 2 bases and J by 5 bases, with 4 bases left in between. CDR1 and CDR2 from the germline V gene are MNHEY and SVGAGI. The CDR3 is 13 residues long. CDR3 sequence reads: CASSYDNNSPLHF. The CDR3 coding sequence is TGTGCCAGCAGTTACGACAATAATTCACCCCTCCACTTT.

CDR3 nucleotide sequence: TGTGCCAGCAGTTTAGCGGGGCGTGCAGATACGCAGTATTTT. It is translated as CASSLAGRADTQYF. The chain is built from TRBV28 and TRBJ2-3; D is perhaps TRBD2 (6 bases). V gave up 2 bases and J gave up 4 bases, with 10 bases separating them. This CDR3 spans 14 amino acids. CDR1 is MDHEN and CDR2 is SYDVKM in the germline V gene.

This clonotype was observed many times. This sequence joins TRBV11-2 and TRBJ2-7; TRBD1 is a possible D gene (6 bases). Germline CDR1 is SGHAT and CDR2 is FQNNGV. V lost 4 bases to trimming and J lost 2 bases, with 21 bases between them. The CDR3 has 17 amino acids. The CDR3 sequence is CASSSSGVQGIPYEQYF. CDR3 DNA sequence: TGTGCCAGCAGCTCCTCCGGGGTACAGGGAATCCCCTACGAGCAGTACTTC.

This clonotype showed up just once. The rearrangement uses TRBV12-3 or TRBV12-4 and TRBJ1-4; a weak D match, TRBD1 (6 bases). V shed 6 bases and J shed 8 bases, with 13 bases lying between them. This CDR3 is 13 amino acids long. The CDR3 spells CASSTITGEKLFF. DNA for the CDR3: TGTGCCAGCAGCACTATAACAGGGGAAAAACTGTTTTTT.

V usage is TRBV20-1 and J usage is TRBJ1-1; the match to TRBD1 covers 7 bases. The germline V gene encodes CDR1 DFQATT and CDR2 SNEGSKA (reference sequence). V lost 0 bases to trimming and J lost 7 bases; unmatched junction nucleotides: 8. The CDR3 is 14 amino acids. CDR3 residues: CSARDQGVAGEAFF. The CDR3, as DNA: TGCAGTGCTAGAGATCAGGGGGTAGCGGGTGAAGCTTTCTTT.

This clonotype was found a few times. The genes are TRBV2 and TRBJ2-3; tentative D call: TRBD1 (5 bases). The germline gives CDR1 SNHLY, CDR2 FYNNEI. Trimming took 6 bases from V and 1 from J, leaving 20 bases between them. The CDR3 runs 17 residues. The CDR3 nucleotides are TGTGCCAGCAGGAGGAATTACAACAGCAGGGGCACAGATACGCAGTATTTT. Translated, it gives CASRRNYNSRGTDTQYF.

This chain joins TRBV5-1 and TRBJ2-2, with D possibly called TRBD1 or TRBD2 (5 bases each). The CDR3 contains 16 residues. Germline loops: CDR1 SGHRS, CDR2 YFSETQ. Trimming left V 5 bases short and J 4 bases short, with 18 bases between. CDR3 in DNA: TGCGCCAGCAGTGGGGCTAGTGCTACTAGCACCGGGGAGCTGTTTTTT. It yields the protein CASSGASATSTGELFF.

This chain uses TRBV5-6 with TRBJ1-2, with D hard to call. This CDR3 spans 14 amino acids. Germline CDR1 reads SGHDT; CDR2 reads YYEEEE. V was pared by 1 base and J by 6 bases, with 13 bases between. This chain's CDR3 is CASSLSGYGHGYTF. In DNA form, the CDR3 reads TGTGCCAGCAGCTTGTCAGGTTATGGCCATGGCTACACCTTC.

The CDR3 sequence is CASSFGRRYEKLFF. The DNA for the CDR3 is TGTGCCAGCAGCTTCGGCAGGCGATATGAAAAACTGTTTTTT. The rearrangement uses TRBV11-2 and TRBJ1-4; no firm D call. Trimming stripped 3 bases from V and 6 bases from J, with 11 bases between. The CDR3 loop spans 14 amino acids. Germline V lookup: CDR1 SGHAT, CDR2 FQNNGV. Using reference TRBV11-2 and TRBJ1-4 for the parts outside the CDR3, the full variable domain is EAGVAQSPRYKIIEKRQSVAFWCNPISGHATLYWYQQILGQGPKLLIQFQNNGVVDDSQLPKDRFSAERLKGVDSTLKIQPAKLEDSAVYLCASSFGRRYEKLFFGSGTQLSVL.

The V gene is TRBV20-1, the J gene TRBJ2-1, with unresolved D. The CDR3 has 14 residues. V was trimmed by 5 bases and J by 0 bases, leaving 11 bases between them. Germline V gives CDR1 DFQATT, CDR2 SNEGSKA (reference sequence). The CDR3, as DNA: TGCAGTGCTGCGCTTGTGGCCTCCTACAATGAGCAGTTCTTC. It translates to CSAALVASYNEQFF.

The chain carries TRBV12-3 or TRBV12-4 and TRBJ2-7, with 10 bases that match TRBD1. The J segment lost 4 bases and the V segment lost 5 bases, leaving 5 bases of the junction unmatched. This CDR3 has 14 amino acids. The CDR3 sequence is CASSAGTGAYEQYF. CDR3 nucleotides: TGTGCCAGCAGTGCCGGGACAGGGGCGTACGAGCAGTACTTC.

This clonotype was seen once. The chain's CDR3 is CASREQANTEAFF. The CDR3 DNA reads TGCGCCAGCAGGGAACAAGCGAACACTGAAGCTTTCTTT. The chain joins TRBV10-2 to TRBJ1-1; D not resolved. In germline, CDR1 is WSHSY, CDR2 SAAADI. V was shortened by 6 bases and J by 1 base, with 9 bases between the two germline ends. This CDR3 is 13 amino acids long.

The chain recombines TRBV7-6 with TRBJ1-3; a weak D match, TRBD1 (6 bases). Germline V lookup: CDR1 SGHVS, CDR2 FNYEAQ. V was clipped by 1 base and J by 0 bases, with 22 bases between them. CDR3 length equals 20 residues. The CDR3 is CASSLVAGGFSLISGNTIYF. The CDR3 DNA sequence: TGTGCCAGCAGCTTAGTTGCGGGGGGCTTTAGCCTAATCTCTGGAAACACCATATATTTT. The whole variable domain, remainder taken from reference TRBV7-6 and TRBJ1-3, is GAGVSQSPRYKVTKRGQDVALRCDPISGHVSLYWYRQALGQGPEFLTYFNYEAQQDKSGLPNDRFSAERPEGSISTLTIQRTEQRDSAMYRCASSLVAGGFSLISGNTIYFGEGSWLTVV.

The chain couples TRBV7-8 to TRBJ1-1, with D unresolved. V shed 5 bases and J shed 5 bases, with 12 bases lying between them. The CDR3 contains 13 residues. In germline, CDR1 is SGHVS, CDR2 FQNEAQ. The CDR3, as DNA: TGTGCCAGCAGCCGACTCCGCGGAACTGAAGCTTTCTTT. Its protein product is CASSRLRGTEAFF.

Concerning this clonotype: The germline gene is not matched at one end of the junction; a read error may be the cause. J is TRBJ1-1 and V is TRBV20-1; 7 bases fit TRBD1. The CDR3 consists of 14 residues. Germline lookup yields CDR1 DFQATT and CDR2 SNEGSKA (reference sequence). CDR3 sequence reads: CSARDRDRNTEAFF. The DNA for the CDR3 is TGCAGTGCTCGAGACCGGGACAGGAACACTGAAGCTTTCTTT.